This is a list of T cell receptor beta chains from one sample in a study of cytomegalovirus exposure and HLA in healthy donors. The protocol was immunoSEQ multiplex PCR, while the TCRdb copy is restricted to in-frame clones and leaves out a portion. The sample carries about 140,000 clones, 80% recorded once. The sequenced sample was PBMCs. Receptor source: a man in his forties or fifties in good health and CMV-seropositive. The CDR3 runs from the conserved cysteine through the conserved F or W. A D gene is named only where the DNA matches it firmly. Size is omitted from some rows. Given values are once, few, many or a class for expanded clones.

j_call,v_call,clone_size,d_call,cdr3_aa,cdr3_nt
TRBJ1-3,TRBV18,NA,NA,CASSPLDSSGNTIYF,TGTGCCAGCTCACCACTGGACAGCTCTGGAAACACCATATATTTT
TRBJ2-3,TRBV29-1,NA,NA,CSVVLGVDTQYF,TGCAGCGTTGTTTTAGGGGTTGATACGCAGTATTTT
TRBJ1-2,TRBV2,once,NA,CASSVYGAGYGYTF,TGTGCCAGCAGTGTTTACGGAGCAGGGTATGGCTACACCTTC
TRBJ1-5,TRBV18,NA,NA,CASSLGAGRRSQPQHF,TGTGCCAGCTCACTCGGAGCGGGACGCCGGAGCCAGCCCCAGCATTTT
TRBJ1-5,TRBV28,NA,NA,CASSLGRNSNQPQHF,TGTGCCAGCAGCCTGGGGAGGAATAGCAATCAGCCCCAGCATTTT
TRBJ2-2,TRBV7-2,NA,TRBD2,CASSFAGVDTGELFF,TGTGCCAGCAGCTTTGCGGGAGTAGACACCGGGGAGCTGTTTTTT
TRBJ2-7,TRBV5-1,NA,TRBD1,CASRLTGTASYEQYF,TGCGCCAGCAGGTTAACCGGGACAGCTTCCTACGAGCAGTACTTC
TRBJ2-7,TRBV6-5,NA,TRBD1,CASSPRTGVSYEQYF,TGTGCCAGCAGCCCCCGGACAGGGGTCTCCTACGAGCAGTACTTC
TRBJ1-5,TRBV19,NA,NA,CASSSQGRVNQPQHF,TGTGCCAGTAGTAGCCAGGGAAGGGTCAATCAGCCCCAGCATTTT
TRBJ1-6,TRBV6-5,NA,NA,CASSYILSSYNSPLHF,TGTGCCAGCAGTTACATACTGAGCTCCTATAATTCACCCCTCCACTTT
TRBJ1-1,TRBV7-8,NA,NA,CAITNREGKTEAFF,TGTGCCATTACCAACAGGGAGGGTAAAACTGAAGCTTTCTTT
TRBJ2-2,TRBV7-9,NA,TRBD2,CASSSWTSAGTGELFF,TGTGCCAGCAGCTCCTGGACTAGCGCCGGCACCGGGGAGCTGTTTTTT
TRBJ1-1,TRBV5-1,once,NA,CASSLDGRPRLINTEAFF,TGCGCCAGCAGCTTGGATGGCCGCCCCCGACTCATTAACACTGAAGCTTTCTTT
TRBJ2-1,TRBV7-6,NA,NA,CASSLVSRGSYNEQFF,TGTGCCAGCAGCTTAGTGTCAAGGGGCTCCTACAATGAGCAGTTCTTC
TRBJ1-1,TRBV5-6,NA,NA,CASRTDRNTEAFF,TGTGCCAGCAGAACGGACAGGAACACTGAAGCTTTCTTT
TRBJ1-2,TRBV7-9,once,NA,CASSLDRTYGYTF,TGTGCCAGCAGCTTGGACAGAACCTATGGCTACACCTTC
TRBJ1-4,TRBV7-9,NA,TRBD1,CASSSLTGQDEKLFF,TGTGCCAGCAGCTCCTTGACAGGGCAAGATGAAAAACTGTTTTTT
TRBJ2-7,TRBV11-3,few,NA,CASSLAMRVHNPGGEQYF,TGTGCCAGCAGCTTAGCGATGCGGGTTCATAACCCGGGTGGTGAGCAGTACTTC
TRBJ1-6,TRBV4-3,few,NA,CASSQDLQGYNSPLHF,TGCGCCAGCAGCCAAGATCTGCAGGGTTATAATTCACCCCTCCACTTT
TRBJ2-7,TRBV6-5,NA,TRBD1,CASSYVGQSSYEQYF,TGTGCCAGCAGTTACGTGGGACAGAGCTCCTACGAGCAGTACTTC
TRBJ1-3,TRBV4-3,NA,NA,CASSQDLPRLGLSSSGNTIYF,TGCGCCAGCAGCCAAGATTTACCCAGGTTAGGTCTCTCCTCCTCTGGAAACACCATATATTTT
TRBJ1-6,TRBV27,NA,TRBD1,CASSLQGAPWASPLHF,TGTGCCAGCAGCCTTCAGGGGGCTCCCTGGGCTTCACCCCTCCACTTT
TRBJ2-5,TRBV9,NA,NA,CASSVGTKEETQYF,TGTGCCAGCAGCGTAGGGACTAAGGAAGAGACCCAGTACTTC
TRBJ2-7,TRBV4-3,NA,NA,CASSQGGVGRGLKQYF,TGCGCCAGCAGCCAAGGGGGTGTTGGCAGGGGATTAAAGCAGTACTTC
TRBJ2-7,TRBV7-9,few,TRBD1,CASSGGDRGSLEQYF,TGTGCCAGCAGCGGAGGGGACAGGGGGTCCTTGGAGCAGTACTTC
TRBJ2-3,TRBV5-1,NA,NA,CASSYGGTDTQYF,TGCGCCAGCAGCTACGGGGGAACAGATACGCAGTATTTT
TRBJ2-1,TRBV19,NA,TRBD2,CASSIERAGGSEQFF,TGTGCCAGTAGTATAGAGAGAGCGGGAGGAAGCGAGCAGTTCTTC
TRBJ2-1,TRBV5-6,NA,TRBD1,CASSGGPDRGFVEQFF,TGTGCCAGCAGCGGTGGGCCGGACAGGGGTTTTGTTGAGCAGTTCTTC
TRBJ2-7,TRBV5-6,once,NA,CASTLSRGASYEQYF,TGTGCCAGCACCCTAAGCAGGGGGGCTTCCTACGAGCAGTACTTC
TRBJ2-7,TRBV5-6,NA,NA,CASSLGLSGYEQYF,TGTGCCAGCAGCTTGGGACTAAGCGGCTACGAGCAGTACTTC
TRBJ1-2,TRBV28,NA,NA,CASSLTTAGGGYTF,TGTGCCAGCAGTCTGACCACAGCCGGGGGGGGCTACACCTTC
TRBJ2-7,TRBV5-6,NA,NA,CASSKTGEQYF,TGTGCCAGCAGCAAAACGGGGGAGCAGTACTTC
TRBJ1-1,TRBV18,NA,NA,CASSQQGMAFF,TGTGCCAGCTCACAACAGGGAATGGCTTTCTTT
TRBJ2-7,TRBV18,NA,TRBD1,CASSPTGQGAYEQYF,TGTGCCAGCTCACCAACGGGACAGGGGGCCTACGAGCAGTACTTC
TRBJ2-3,TRBV9,NA,TRBD2,CASSGPGLAGAPTDTQYF,TGTGCCAGCAGCGGACCGGGACTAGCGGGAGCTCCCACAGATACGCAGTATTTT
TRBJ2-5,TRBV5-4,NA,TRBD1,CASSRGQQETQYF,TGTGCCAGCAGCCGGGGACAGCAAGAGACCCAGTACTTC
TRBJ2-3,TRBV19,NA,TRBD1,CASSIRGQRADTQYF,TGTGCCAGTAGTATCCGGGGACAGAGGGCAGATACGCAGTATTTT
TRBJ1-2,TRBV28,NA,NA,CASAGISLYTF,TGTGCCAGTGCAGGGATCTCGCTCTACACCTTC
TRBJ2-7,TRBV2,NA,TRBD2,CASSEEGLAGAEQYF,TGTGCCAGCAGTGAGGAGGGACTAGCGGGCGCCGAGCAGTACTTC
TRBJ1-6,TRBV5-1,NA,NA,CASSLSEGDNSPLHF,TGCGCCAGCAGCCTGTCGGAGGGCGATAATTCACCCCTCCACTTT
TRBJ1-4,TRBV19,NA,NA,CASSMNGEKLFF,TGTGCCAGTAGTATGAATGGCGAAAAACTGTTTTTT
TRBJ1-1,TRBV18,NA,TRBD1,CASSLGDRAFTEAFF,TGTGCCAGCTCACTGGGGGACAGAGCATTTACTGAAGCTTTCTTT
TRBJ1-6,TRBV18,NA,TRBD1,CASSPPGQGRPLHF,TGTGCCAGCTCACCTCCGGGACAGGGACGTCCCCTCCACTTT
TRBJ1-4,TRBV4-3,NA,NA,CASSQGGVGEKLFF,TGCGCCAGCAGCCAAGGGGGCGTGGGTGAAAAACTGTTTTTT
TRBJ2-7,TRBV4-1,NA,TRBD2,CASSQDAGGASYEQYF,TGCGCCAGCAGCCAAGATGCGGGGGGCGCTTCCTACGAGCAGTACTTC
TRBJ2-1,TRBV4-3,NA,NA,CASSQEGRVNEQFF,TGCGCCAGCAGCCAAGAAGGCAGGGTCAATGAGCAGTTCTTC
TRBJ2-1,TRBV7-2,once,TRBD2,CASRGASGINEQFF,TGTGCCAGCAGGGGGGCTAGCGGGATCAATGAGCAGTTCTTC
TRBJ1-1,TRBV19,NA,NA,CASSNPGAPDLNTEAFF,TGTGCCAGTAGTAACCCTGGAGCACCAGACTTGAACACTGAAGCTTTCTTT
TRBJ2-2,TRBV9,NA,TRBD1,CASRRAGGSGELFF,TGTGCCAGCCGGCGGGCAGGGGGTTCCGGGGAGCTGTTTTTT
TRBJ2-2,TRBV13,NA,TRBD2,CASSPGAGEGGELFF,TGTGCCAGCAGCCCCGGGGCGGGGGAAGGCGGGGAGCTGTTTTTT